This TCR beta chain was sequenced for a study of beta chain features in type 1 diabetes. Every isolated RNA sample was fully reverse transcribed, so sequencing captured expressed TCRB transcripts. Libraries were prepared by immunoSEQ multiplex PCR; TCRdb keeps only in-frame clonotypes and omits some of them. The table records 300,000 to 400,000 clones, approximately 9.9% of them present only once. Points from the study as a whole: Moderately but significantly shorter TCRB CDR3s were found in Type 1 diabetes patients in all four CD4+ subsets. Insertion counts at VDJ junctions were lower in type 1 diabetes patients, who also showed more deletions there. Sequencing used cDNA, and cells with high TCR expression could therefore be over-represented.

Germline V gives CDR1 ENHRY, CDR2 SYGVKD. This CDR3 comprises 14 residues. V lost 6 bases, J lost 7 bases, and 19 bases lay in between. This clone was seen a few times. Its cognate antigen is unknown. V usage is TRBV10-3 and J usage is TRBJ2-7; D is perhaps TRBD1 (6 bases). The sequence derives from a young man with type 1 diabetes. Material: central memory CD4+ T cells from blood. CDR3 nucleotides: TGTGCCATCAGCACCGGGGCAGGGGCTGGGGAGCAGTACTTC. The encoded protein is CAISTGAGAGEQYF.